One sample yielded the 32 T cell receptor beta chains listed below, sequenced in a study of T cell clonotyping in hematopoietic cell transplantation (dated by TCRdb to about 2021). Sample time point, as interpreted from the label and publication: 180 days after allo-HCT. Libraries were constructed by the immunoSEQ multiplex PCR assay. This immuneACCESS table, as held by TCRdb, lists in-frame sequences with V and J called but not all clones. Of the missing ones, under half trace to an unresolved V gene in checked studies; the others have no known cause. The sample data list around 9,800 clones, and under 90% of these were observed just once. The top ten clonotypes cover around 40% of the sample. The sample in question was PBMCs, obtained 180 days after allogeneic stem cell transplant. The receptors here all came from a male patient aged 55 to 69 who had an allogeneic stem cell transplant from an unrelated donor, so the T cells may come from the graft donor. Some clones in this sample may be carry-over from other donors' samples.

The chain couples TRBV10-3 to TRBJ1-2, with D maybe TRBD1 (5 bases). Germline V CDR1 and CDR2: ENHRY, SYGVKD. The CDR3 loop spans 14 amino acids. The V and J ends lost 7 bases and 8 bases respectively, with 20 bases between them. The CDR3 spells CAINQDGTGEGYTF. As DNA, the CDR3 is TGTGCCATCAACCAGGACGGAACAGGCGAGGGCTACACCTTC.

This clone was detected once. The chain employs TRBV11-1 and TRBJ2-7; D not certain. CDR3 length: 14 residues. V gave up 6 bases and J gave up 0 bases, with 12 bases separating them. Germline CDR1 and CDR2: SGHAT and FQDESV (reference sequence). The CDR3, as DNA: TGTGCCAGCAGTCATCGCACCAGCTCCTACGAGCAGTACTTC. It yields the protein CASSHRTSSYEQYF.

V and J are TRBV6-6 and TRBJ1-5, with a possible D match to TRBD1 (6 bases). Germline assignment: CDR1 MNHNY and CDR2 SVGAGI (reference sequence). V was clipped by 3 bases and J by 3 bases, with 12 bases between them. The CDR3 has 15 residues. CDR3 amino acids: CASSYWGLDNQPQHF. CDR3 sequence (DNA): TGTGCCAGCAGTTATTGGGGGCTGGACAATCAGCCCCAGCATTTT.

The rearrangement joins TRBV6-4 to TRBJ1-6; 7 positions match TRBD1. The CDR3 has 15 residues. Per the germline V gene, CDR1 is MRHNA and CDR2 is SNTAGT. V was pared by 5 bases and J by 8 bases, with 9 bases of the junction left unmatched. Here the CDR3 reads CASSRQGGVDSPLHF. CDR3 sequence (DNA): TGTGCCAGCAGTCGACAGGGCGGAGTGGATTCACCCCTCCACTTT.

The genes are TRBV2 and TRBJ2-3, with TRBD1 as a possible D gene (6 bases). The CDR3 runs to 13 residues. Trimming stripped 5 bases from V and 4 bases from J, with 10 bases between. Germline CDR1 SNHLY, CDR2 FYNNEI. The CDR3 DNA is TGTGCCAGCAGTACACAGGGAGCAGATACGCAGTATTTT. It encodes CASSTQGADTQYF.

The genes are TRBV7-9 and TRBJ1-1; TRBD1 matches 8 bases. The V and J ends lost 2 bases and 5 bases, in that order; junction bases with no gene match: 4. The CDR3 covers 14 residues. Germline V gene lookup returns CDR1 SEHNR and CDR2 FQNEAQ (reference sequence). The CDR3 sequence is CASSLRQGATEAFF. The CDR3 bases are TGTGCCAGCAGCTTACGCCAGGGGGCTACTGAAGCTTTCTTT.

The chain employs TRBV25-1 and TRBJ2-5; 8 bases map to TRBD1. Germline V gene lookup returns CDR1 MGHDK and CDR2 SYGVNS. J was trimmed by 3 bases and V by 7 bases; bases with no gene match: 13. This CDR3 contains 16 residues. As DNA, the CDR3 is TGTGCCAGCAACAAGGGGCTAGACAGGGGTGAAGAGACCCAGTACTTC. It codes for CASNKGLDRGEETQYF.

The V call is TRBV11-2, the J call TRBJ1-1, with D possibly TRBD1 on 5 matching bases. The germline V gene has CDR1 SGHAT and CDR2 FQNNGV. Trimming stripped 5 bases from V and 11 bases from J, with 18 bases between. The CDR3 consists of 13 residues. In DNA form, the CDR3 reads TGTGCCAGCAGCCGTACAGGCGCCCGGGAGGCTTTCTTT. Its translation: CASSRTGAREAFF.

The CDR3 nucleotides read TGTGCCATCAGTGAATTGGGGAACACTGAAGCTTTCTTT. Encoded protein: CAISELGNTEAFF. The chain uses TRBV10-3 and TRBJ1-1, with unresolved D. Trimming shortened V by 3 bases and J by 1 base, and 6 bases separated the two germline ends. The CDR3 runs 13 residues. Looked up from germline, CDR1 is ENHRY and CDR2 is SYGVKD.

The V call is TRBV7-3, the J call TRBJ2-5; possible D gene TRBD2, 7 bases. CDR1 is SGHTA and CDR2 is FQGTGA in the germline V gene. CDR3 length: 15 residues. Trimming shortened V by 5 bases and J by 1 base, and 14 bases separated the two germline ends. The CDR3: CASSQTRGAQETQYF. In nucleotides, the CDR3 is TGTGCCAGCAGCCAAACCCGGGGGGCCCAAGAGACCCAGTACTTC.

CDR3 amino acids: CASSYPQGEQFF. For the CDR3, the DNA is TGTGCCAGCAGTTACCCCCAGGGTGAGCAGTTCTTC. V usage is TRBV6-6 and J usage is TRBJ2-1; TRBD1 is a possible D gene (5 bases). The CDR3 runs 12 residues. The V end was cut by 2 bases, the J end by 9 bases, with 8 bases between. Germline V gene sequence: CDR1 MNHNY, CDR2 SVGAGI (reference sequence).

This sequence joins TRBV2 and TRBJ2-3; D call uncertain. Germline lookup yields CDR1 SNHLY and CDR2 FYNNEI. V lost 3 bases to trimming and J lost 2 bases, with 9 bases between them. CDR3 length equals 14 residues. The CDR3 nucleotides are TGTGCCAGCAGTGAGCGTCGTAACACAGATACGCAGTATTTT. This gives the protein CASSERRNTDTQYF.

This chain uses TRBV6-5 with TRBJ2-1; 8 bases line up with TRBD1. This CDR3 is 14 amino acids long. V lost 7 bases to trimming and J lost 7 bases; unmatched junction nucleotides: 9. Germline CDR1 reads MNHEY; CDR2 reads SVGAGI. CDR3 in DNA: TGTGCCAGCACCTGGGACAGGCTAGGGAATGAGCAGTTCTTC. Its translation is CASTWDRLGNEQFF.

This clone was seen a handful of times. The chain joins TRBV5-8 to TRBJ1-1; D is undetermined. The CDR3 covers 13 residues. The V end was cut by 7 bases, the J end by 4 bases, with 14 bases between. Germline assignment: CDR1 SGHTS and CDR2 YDEGEE. The CDR3 loop is CASAPWGPTEAFF. The DNA of the CDR3 is TGTGCCAGCGCCCCCTGGGGTCCCACTGAAGCTTTCTTT.

V is TRBV7-9 and J is TRBJ1-4; D perhaps matches TRBD1 (5 bases). The CDR3 consists of 14 residues. Trimming shortened V by 3 bases and J by 5 bases, and 10 bases separated the two germline ends. Germline V gene sequence: CDR1 SEHNR, CDR2 FQNEAQ (reference sequence). DNA for the CDR3: TGTGCCAGCAGCTTGGGGACGGGAAATGAAAAACTGTTTTTT. It encodes CASSLGTGNEKLFF.

This clone qualifies as large. This sequence joins TRBV4-3 and TRBJ1-3, with D possibly matching TRBD1 (5 bases). Trimming removed 4 bases at V and 0 bases at J, with 13 bases between. Germline CDR1 LGHNA, CDR2 YSLEER. The CDR3 runs to 16 residues. For the CDR3, the DNA is TGCGCCAGCAGCCCCTCGGGGCGGATCTCTGGAAACACCATATATTTT. It yields the protein CASSPSGRISGNTIYF.

This rearrangement joins TRBV19 to TRBJ1-1; 9 nucleotides line up with TRBD1. With V trimmed by 4 bases and J by 4 bases, 7 bases remained unmatched. The CDR3 length is 15 residues. CDR1 LNHDA and CDR2 SQIVND come from the germline V gene (reference sequence). CDR3 amino acids: CASSKGQGRVTEAFF. For the CDR3, the DNA is TGTGCCAGTAGTAAGGGACAGGGCCGGGTCACTGAAGCTTTCTTT. The complete variable domain, with remaining parts taken from reference TRBV19 and TRBJ1-1, reads DGGITQSPKYLFRKEGQNVTLSCEQNLNHDAMYWYRQDPGQGLRLIYYSQIVNDFQKGDIAEGYSVSREKKESFPLTVTSAQKNPTAFYLCASSKGQGRVTEAFFGQGTRLTVV.

The CDR3 sequence is CASSYTKGSEAFF. The CDR3 nucleotides read TGTGCCAGCAGTTACACTAAAGGTTCTGAAGCTTTCTTT. The J gene is TRBJ1-1, the V gene TRBV6-5; D not resolved. The CDR3 covers 13 residues. Germline V gene sequence: CDR1 MNHEY, CDR2 SVGAGI. Trimming pared 2 bases from V and 6 bases from J, leaving 10 bases between.

This clone was detected once. The chain links TRBV4-3 to TRBJ2-1, with TRBD1 identical over 10 bases. The CDR3 totals 15 residues. Germline CDR1 is LGHNA and CDR2 is YSLEER. The trim removed 1 base at V and 6 bases at J, leaving 3 bases unmatched. The CDR3 DNA reads as TGCGCCAGCAGCCAAGGACAGGGGGCTGGCAATGAGCAGTTCTTC. This encodes CASSQGQGAGNEQFF.

The V and J genes are TRBV20-1 and TRBJ1-2; D not resolved. Germline lookup yields CDR1 DFQATT and CDR2 SNEGSKA (reference sequence). The V and J ends lost 4 bases and 5 bases respectively, with 8 bases between them. The CDR3 covers 11 residues. The CDR3: CSANPGYGYTF. CDR3 in DNA: TGCAGTGCTAACCCCGGGTATGGCTACACCTTC.

The chain carries TRBV27 and TRBJ1-2, with 9 bases fitting TRBD1. CDR3 length: 14 residues. Germline V lookup: CDR1 MNHEY, CDR2 SMNVEV (reference sequence). The ends lost 6 bases at V and 4 bases at J; junction bases unmatched: 6. Here the CDR3 reads CASREQGAGYGYTF. The CDR3 bases are TGTGCCAGCAGGGAACAGGGGGCGGGCTATGGCTACACCTTC.

The chain recombines TRBV7-2 with TRBJ2-7; D may be TRBD1 (6 bases). Germline CDR1 SGHTA, CDR2 FQGNSA. V was clipped by 5 bases and J by 3 bases, with 17 bases between them. CDR3 length equals 15 residues. CDR3 nucleotide sequence: TGTGCCAGCAGCGCCACCCCCGGGACAAACTACGAGCAGTACTTC. Its protein product is CASSATPGTNYEQYF.

The V and J genes are TRBV7-9 and TRBJ2-7; D remains unclear. Germline V gives CDR1 SEHNR, CDR2 FQNEAQ (reference sequence). This CDR3 has 13 residues. V lost 4 bases and J lost 0, with 7 bases in between. The CDR3 region has the DNA TGTGCCAGCAGCTCGACCTTCTCCTACGAGCAGTACTTC. The encoded protein is CASSSTFSYEQYF.

The chain has TRBV28 and TRBJ1-4, with TRBD1 matching 7 bases. Germline V CDR1 and CDR2: MDHEN, SYDVKM. This CDR3 contains 15 residues. The V segment lost 6 bases and the J segment 3 bases; nucleotides outside the gene matches: 7. The CDR3 bases are TGTGCCAGCAGGGTCTTGGGACAGCCTAATGAAAAACTGTTTTTT. Protein product: CASRVLGQPNEKLFF.

The gene calls are TRBV6-6 and TRBJ1-6, with no clear D. The germline CDR1 and CDR2 sequences are MNHNY and SVGAGI (reference sequence). The V gene lost 2 bases and the J gene lost 12 bases, with 11 bases spanning the gap. The CDR3 contains 13 residues. Here the CDR3 DNA reads TGTGCCAGCAGTTACGCGCGCTATGAACCCCTCCACTTT. Protein product: CASSYARYEPLHF.

The chain has TRBV6-5 and TRBJ2-1, with a weak D call TRBD2 (7 bases). The CDR3 runs 14 residues. The germline V gene encodes CDR1 MNHEY and CDR2 SVGAGI. Trimming took 7 bases from V and 7 from J, leaving 17 bases between them. This CDR3 is CASTKEGGANEQFF. Here the CDR3 DNA reads TGTGCCAGCACCAAGGAGGGGGGGGCGAATGAGCAGTTCTTC.

The chain carries TRBV5-1 and TRBJ2-5; TRBD2 is a possible D gene (5 bases). Germline loops: CDR1 SGHRS, CDR2 YFSETQ. Trimming took 1 base from V and 2 from J, leaving 12 bases between them. The CDR3 runs 15 residues. The DNA of the CDR3 is TGCGCCAGCAGCTTGAACTTTCCGGGGCAAGAGACCCAGTACTTC. It translates to CASSLNFPGQETQYF.

This chain links TRBV11-2 with TRBJ2-7; no reliable D call. The CDR3 consists of 12 residues. The V and J ends lost 4 bases and 7 bases respectively, with 11 bases between them. Looked up from germline, CDR1 is SGHAT and CDR2 is FQNNGV. The CDR3 sequence is CASSSGRGEQYF. The CDR3 region has the DNA TGTGCCAGCAGCTCAGGAAGAGGTGAGCAGTACTTC. The whole variable domain, filled in from reference TRBV11-2 and TRBJ2-7, reads EAGVAQSPRYKIIEKRQSVAFWCNPISGHATLYWYQQILGQGPKLLIQFQNNGVVDDSQLPKDRFSAERLKGVDSTLKIQPAKLEDSAVYLCASSSGRGEQYFGPGTRLTVT.

The gene calls are TRBV5-1 and TRBJ2-1; 11 nucleotides line up with TRBD2. V dropped 1 base and J dropped 6; count of bases not matched to a gene: 3. Germline V lookup: CDR1 SGHRS, CDR2 YFSETQ. The CDR3 consists of 15 residues. The CDR3 sequence: CASSLTTSGANEQFF. The CDR3 DNA reads TGCGCCAGCAGCTTGACGACTAGCGGGGCCAATGAGCAGTTCTTC.

This sequence joins TRBV11-3 and TRBJ2-3; TRBD1 is a possible D gene (5 bases). CDR3 length: 15 amino acids. Trimming removed 0 bases from V and 3 bases from J, with 10 bases in between. CDR1 is SGHNT and CDR2 is YENEEA in the germline V gene. The CDR3 coding sequence is TGTGCCAGCAGCTTAGAGGGGCAGGGAACAGATACGCAGTATTTT. Translation: CASSLEGQGTDTQYF.

The rearrangement uses TRBV28 and TRBJ1-2; 9 bases are a match to TRBD1. Germline V CDR1 and CDR2: MDHEN, SYDVKM. The CDR3 sequence is 12 residues long. J lost 3 bases, V lost 10 bases, and 3 bases had no gene match. Written as DNA, the CDR3 is TGTGCCACGGGGGACAGGGACTATGGCTACACCTTC. Translated, it gives CATGDRDYGYTF.

The gene calls are TRBV2 and TRBJ2-7; 10 bases match TRBD1. The V segment lost 10 bases and the J segment 3 bases; nucleotides outside the gene matches: 6. The germline V gene has CDR1 SNHLY and CDR2 FYNNEI. CDR3 size: 13 residues. The CDR3 spells CATSRTGGYEQYF. CDR3 DNA sequence: TGTGCCACCTCGAGGACAGGGGGCTACGAGCAGTACTTC.